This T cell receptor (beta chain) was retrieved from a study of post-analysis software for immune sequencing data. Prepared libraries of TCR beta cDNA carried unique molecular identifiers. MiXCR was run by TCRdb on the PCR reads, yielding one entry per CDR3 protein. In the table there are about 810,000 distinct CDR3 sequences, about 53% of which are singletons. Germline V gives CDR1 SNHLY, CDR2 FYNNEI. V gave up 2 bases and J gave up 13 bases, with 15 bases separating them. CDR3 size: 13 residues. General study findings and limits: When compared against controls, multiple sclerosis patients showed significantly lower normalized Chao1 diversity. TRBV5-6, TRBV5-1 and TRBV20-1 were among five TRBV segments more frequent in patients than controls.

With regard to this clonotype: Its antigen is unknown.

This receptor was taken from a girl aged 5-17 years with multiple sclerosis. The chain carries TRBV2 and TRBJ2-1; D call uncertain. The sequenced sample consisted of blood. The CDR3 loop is CASSESASGEQFF. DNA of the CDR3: TGTGCCAGCAGTGAATCGGCCTCCGGAGAACAGTTCTTC.